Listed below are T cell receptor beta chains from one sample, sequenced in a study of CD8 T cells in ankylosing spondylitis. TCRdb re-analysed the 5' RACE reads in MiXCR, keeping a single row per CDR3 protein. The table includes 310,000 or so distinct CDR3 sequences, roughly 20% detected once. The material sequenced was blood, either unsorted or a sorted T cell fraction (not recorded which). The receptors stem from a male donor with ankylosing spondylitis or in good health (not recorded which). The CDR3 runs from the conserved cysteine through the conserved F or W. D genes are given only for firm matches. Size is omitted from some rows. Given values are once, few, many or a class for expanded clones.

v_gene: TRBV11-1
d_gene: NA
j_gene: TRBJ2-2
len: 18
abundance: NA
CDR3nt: TGTGCCAGCAGCTTAGCGCGCGGCTACTTGGGGGTCGCCGGGGAGCTGTTTTTT
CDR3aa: CASSLARGYLGVAGELFF

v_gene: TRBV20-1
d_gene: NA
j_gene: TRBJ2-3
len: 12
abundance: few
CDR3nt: TGCGGGGGACGGGAGTGGGTAGATACGCAGTATTTT
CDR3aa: CGGREWVDTQYF

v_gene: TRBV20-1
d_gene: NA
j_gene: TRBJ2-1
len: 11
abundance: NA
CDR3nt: TGCAGCCAGCAGAGGGACAATGAGCAGTTCTTC
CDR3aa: CSQQRDNEQFF

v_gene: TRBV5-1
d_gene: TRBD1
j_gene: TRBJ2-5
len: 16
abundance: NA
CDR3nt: TGCGCCAGCAGCTTGGCCGGGACAGGGGTTCAAGAGACCCAGTACTTC
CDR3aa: CASSLAGTGVQETQYF

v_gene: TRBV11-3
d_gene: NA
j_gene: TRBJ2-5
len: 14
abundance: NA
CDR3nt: TGTGCCAGCAGCCGCGGGGGCAACAAAGAGACCCAGTACTTC
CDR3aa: CASSRGGNKETQYF

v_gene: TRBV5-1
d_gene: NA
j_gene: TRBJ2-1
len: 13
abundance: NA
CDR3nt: TGCGCCAGCAGCTTGGTTCAGGAGGGTGAGCAGTTCTTC
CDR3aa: CASSLVQEGEQFF

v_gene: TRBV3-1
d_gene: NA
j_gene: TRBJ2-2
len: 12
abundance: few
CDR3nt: TGTGCCAGCAGATCCCCCCCCGGGGAGCTGTTTTTT
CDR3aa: CASRSPPGELFF

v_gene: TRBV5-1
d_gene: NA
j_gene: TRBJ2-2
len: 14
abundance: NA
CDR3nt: TGCGCCAGCAGCCGTCCACAAAGCACCGGGGAGCTGTTTTTT
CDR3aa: CASSRPQSTGELFF

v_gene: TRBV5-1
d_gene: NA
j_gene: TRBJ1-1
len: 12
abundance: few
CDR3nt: TGCGCCAGCAAGGAGGGGAACACTGAAGCTTTCTTT
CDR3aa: CASKEGNTEAFF

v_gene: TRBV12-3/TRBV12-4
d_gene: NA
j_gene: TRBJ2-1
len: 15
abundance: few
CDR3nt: TGTGCCAGCAGCCCCCGGGGGGCAATCTACAATGAGCAGTTCTTC
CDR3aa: CASSPRGAIYNEQFF

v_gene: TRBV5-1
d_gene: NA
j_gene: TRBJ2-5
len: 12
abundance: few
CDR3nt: TGCGCCAGCACAGGCGAACAAGAGACCCAGTACTTC
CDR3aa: CASTGEQETQYF

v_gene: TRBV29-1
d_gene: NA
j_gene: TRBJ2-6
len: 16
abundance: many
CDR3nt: TGCAGCGTTGGAGGCAAGTTTTACTCTGGGGCCAACGTCCTGACTTTC
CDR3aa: CSVGGKFYSGANVLTF

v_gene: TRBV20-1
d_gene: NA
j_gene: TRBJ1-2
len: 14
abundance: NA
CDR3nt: TGCAGTGCTAGCCGGACAGAAAGTGACTATGGCTACACCTTC
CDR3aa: CSASRTESDYGYTF

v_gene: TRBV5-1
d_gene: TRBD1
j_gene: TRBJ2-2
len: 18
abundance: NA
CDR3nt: TGCGCCAGCAGCTTGACATTTTCAGGGGGCGATTATTCCGGGGAGCTGTTTTTT
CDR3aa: CASSLTFSGGDYSGELFF

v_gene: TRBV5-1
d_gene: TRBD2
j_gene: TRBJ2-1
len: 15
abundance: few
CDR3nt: TGCGCCAGTCGTACCGGGACTAACCGATACAATGAGCAGTTCTTC
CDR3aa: CASRTGTNRYNEQFF

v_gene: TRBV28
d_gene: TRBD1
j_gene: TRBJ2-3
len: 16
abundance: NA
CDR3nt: TGTGCCAGCAGGGGAGGGACAGGGTCCCCCACAGATACGCAGTATTTT
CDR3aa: CASRGGTGSPTDTQYF

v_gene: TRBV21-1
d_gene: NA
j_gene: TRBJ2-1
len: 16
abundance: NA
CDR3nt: TGTGCCAGCAGCAATTTTGACAGGGGCACCTACAATGAGCAGTTCTTC
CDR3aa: CASSNFDRGTYNEQFF

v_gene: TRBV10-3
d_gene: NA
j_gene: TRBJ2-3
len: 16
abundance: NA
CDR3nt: TGTGCCATCAGTGAGTCGAGGGCTAGGGTAGAGGATACGCAGTATTTT
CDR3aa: CAISESRARVEDTQYF

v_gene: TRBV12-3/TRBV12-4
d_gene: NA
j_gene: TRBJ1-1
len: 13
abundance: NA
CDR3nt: TGTGCCAGCAGCTACGAGGGGTTCACTGAAGCTTTCTTT
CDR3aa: CASSYEGFTEAFF

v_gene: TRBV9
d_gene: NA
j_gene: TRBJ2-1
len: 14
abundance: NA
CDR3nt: TGTGCCAGCAGCGTTATAGCGGACTACAATGAGCAGTTCTTC
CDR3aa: CASSVIADYNEQFF

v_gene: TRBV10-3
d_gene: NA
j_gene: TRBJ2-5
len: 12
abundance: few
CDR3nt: TGTGCCATCAGTGAGTCTTGGGAGACCCAGTACTTC
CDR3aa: CAISESWETQYF

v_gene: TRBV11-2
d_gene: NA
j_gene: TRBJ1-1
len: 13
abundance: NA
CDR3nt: TGTGCCAGTCAGCAGGGGACGGACACTGAAGCTTTCTTT
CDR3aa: CASQQGTDTEAFF

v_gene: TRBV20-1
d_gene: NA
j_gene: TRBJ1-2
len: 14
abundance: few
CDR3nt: TGCAGTGCTAGAGGTTTCAGCGAACCTCAATATTGCACCTTC
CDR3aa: CSARGFSEPQYCTF

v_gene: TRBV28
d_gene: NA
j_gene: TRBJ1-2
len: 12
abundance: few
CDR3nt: TGTGCCAGCAGTTCAGGGCCCTATGGCTACACCTTC
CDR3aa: CASSSGPYGYTF

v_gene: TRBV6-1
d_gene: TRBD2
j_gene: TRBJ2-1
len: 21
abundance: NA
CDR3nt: TGTGCCAGCAGTCAACATGGACTAGCGGGAGTTCCGAAATCGGCCTACAATGAGCAGTTCTTC
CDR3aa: CASSQHGLAGVPKSAYNEQFF

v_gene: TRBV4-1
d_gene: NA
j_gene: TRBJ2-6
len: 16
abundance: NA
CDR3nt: TGCGCCAGCAGCCAAATCCCTATGGCTGGGGCCAACGTCCTGACTTTC
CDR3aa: CASSQIPMAGANVLTF

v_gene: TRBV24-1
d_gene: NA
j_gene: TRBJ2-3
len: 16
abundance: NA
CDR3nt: TGTGCCACCAGTGAGGCCGGGACTGGGGCCACAGATACGCAGTATTTT
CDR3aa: CATSEAGTGATDTQYF

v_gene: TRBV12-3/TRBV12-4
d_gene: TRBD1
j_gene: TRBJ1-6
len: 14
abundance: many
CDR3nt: TGTGCCAGCAGACCGACAGGGGACAATTCACCCCTCCACTTT
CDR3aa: CASRPTGDNSPLHF

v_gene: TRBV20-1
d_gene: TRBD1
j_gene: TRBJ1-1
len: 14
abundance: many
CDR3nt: TGCAGTGCGAAACAGGGGGCAGGGAACACTGAAGCTTTCTTT
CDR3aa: CSAKQGAGNTEAFF

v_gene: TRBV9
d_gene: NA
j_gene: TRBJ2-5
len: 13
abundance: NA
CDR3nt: TGTGCCAGCAGCGCACAGGGCTCGGAGACCCAGTACTTC
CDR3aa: CASSAQGSETQYF

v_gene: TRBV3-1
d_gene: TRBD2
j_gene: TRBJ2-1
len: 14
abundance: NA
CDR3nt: TGTGCCAGCAGCCGACTAGCGGGAGGGACTGAGCAGTTCTTC
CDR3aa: CASSRLAGGTEQFF

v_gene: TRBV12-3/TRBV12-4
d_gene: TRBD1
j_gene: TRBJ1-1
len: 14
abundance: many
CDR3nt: TGTGCCAGCAGTTTGACAGGGTCGGGCACTGAAGCTTTCTTT
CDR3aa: CASSLTGSGTEAFF

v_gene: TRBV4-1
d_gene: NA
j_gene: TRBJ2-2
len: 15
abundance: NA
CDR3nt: TGCGCCAGCAGCCAAGGGACAACCAACACCGGGGAGCTGTTTTTT
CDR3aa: CASSQGTTNTGELFF

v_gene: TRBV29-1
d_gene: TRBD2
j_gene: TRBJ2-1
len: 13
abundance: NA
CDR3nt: TGCAGCACTCCCGGGACTAAGCGTGAGGAGCAGTTCTTC
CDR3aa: CSTPGTKREEQFF

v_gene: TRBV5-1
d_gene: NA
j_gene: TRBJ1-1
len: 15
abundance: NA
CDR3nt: TGCGCCAGCAGACGTTTGGGAACCATGAACACTGAAGCTTTCTTT
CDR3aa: CASRRLGTMNTEAFF

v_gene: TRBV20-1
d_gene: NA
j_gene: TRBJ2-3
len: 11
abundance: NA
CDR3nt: TGCAGTGCTAGTTGGGGAGATACGCAGTATTTT
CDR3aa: CSASWGDTQYF

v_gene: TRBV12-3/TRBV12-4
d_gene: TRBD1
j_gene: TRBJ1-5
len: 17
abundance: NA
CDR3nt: TGTGCCAGCAGTTTTTATACAGGGGGCGTCAGCAATCAGCCCCAGCATTTT
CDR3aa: CASSFYTGGVSNQPQHF

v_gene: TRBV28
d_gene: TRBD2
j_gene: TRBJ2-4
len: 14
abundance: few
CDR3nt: TGTGCCAGCAGTTTTAGCGGGAGTCGGAACATTCAGTACTTC
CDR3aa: CASSFSGSRNIQYF

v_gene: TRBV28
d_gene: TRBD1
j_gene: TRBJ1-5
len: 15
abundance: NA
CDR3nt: TGTGCCAGCAGGGGCCGGGACAGGTACCGTCAGCCCCAGCATTTT
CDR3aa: CASRGRDRYRQPQHF

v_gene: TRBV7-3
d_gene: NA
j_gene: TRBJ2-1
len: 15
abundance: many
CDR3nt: TGTGCCAGCAGCCCAGGGAGGGAGAGGGGGTTTGGGCAGTTCTTC
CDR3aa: CASSPGRERGFGQFF

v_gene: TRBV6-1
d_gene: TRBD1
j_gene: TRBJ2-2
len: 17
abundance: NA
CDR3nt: TGTGCCAGCAGTGAAGGATCCGGGACAGGGAACACCGGGGAGCTGTTTTTT
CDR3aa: CASSEGSGTGNTGELFF

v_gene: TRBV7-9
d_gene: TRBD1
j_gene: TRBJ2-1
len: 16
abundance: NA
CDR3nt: TGTGCCAGCAGCGGCTCACAGGGGATGACCTACAATGAGCAGTTCTTC
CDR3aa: CASSGSQGMTYNEQFF

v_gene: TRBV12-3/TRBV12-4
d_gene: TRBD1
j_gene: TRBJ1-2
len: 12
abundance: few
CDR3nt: TGTGCCAGCAGTTTAGTTGCGGGACAGGCCTACTTC
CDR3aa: CASSLVAGQAYF

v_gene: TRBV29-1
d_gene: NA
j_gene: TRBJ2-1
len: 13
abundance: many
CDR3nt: TGCAGCGTCTTAGAAACCAGATACAATGAGCAGTTCTTC
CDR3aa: CSVLETRYNEQFF

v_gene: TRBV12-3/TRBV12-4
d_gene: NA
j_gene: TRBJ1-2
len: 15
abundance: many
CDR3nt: TGTGCCAGCAGTTTAGGTCGTGTCAGTAACTATGGCTACACCTTC
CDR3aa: CASSLGRVSNYGYTF

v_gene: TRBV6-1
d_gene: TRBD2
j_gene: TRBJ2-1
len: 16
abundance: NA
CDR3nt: TGTGCCAGCAGTCAAATAGCGGGAGGCCTCGCGTATGAGCAGTTCTTC
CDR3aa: CASSQIAGGLAYEQFF

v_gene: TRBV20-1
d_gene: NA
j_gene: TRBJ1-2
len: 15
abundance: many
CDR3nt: TGCAGTGCTGATAACGGCTGGGAGGCGAACTATGGCTACACCTTC
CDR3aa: CSADNGWEANYGYTF

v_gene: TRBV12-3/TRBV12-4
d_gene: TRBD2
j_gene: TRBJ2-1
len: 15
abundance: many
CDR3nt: TGTGCCAGCAGTTTTATTAGCGGGACTTACAATGAGCAGTTCTTC
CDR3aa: CASSFISGTYNEQFF

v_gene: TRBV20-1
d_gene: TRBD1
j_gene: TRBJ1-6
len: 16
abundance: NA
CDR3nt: TGCAGTGCTAGAGATTGGGCAGGGGGCGCAAATTCACCCCTCCACTTT
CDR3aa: CSARDWAGGANSPLHF

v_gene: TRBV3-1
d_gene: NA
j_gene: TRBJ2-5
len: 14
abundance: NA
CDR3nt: TGTGCCAGCAGCCAAGAGGTCGGTAGCGAGACCCAGTACTTC
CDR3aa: CASSQEVGSETQYF

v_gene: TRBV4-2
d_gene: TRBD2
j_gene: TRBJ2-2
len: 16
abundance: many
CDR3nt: TGTGCCAGCAGCCAAGAAACTAGCGCTGTGACCGGGGAGCTGTTTTTT
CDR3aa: CASSQETSAVTGELFF

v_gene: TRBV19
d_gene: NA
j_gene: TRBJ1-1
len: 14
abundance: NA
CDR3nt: TGTGCCAGTAGGGACCGTACACTGAACACTGAAGCTTTCTTT
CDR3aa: CASRDRTLNTEAFF

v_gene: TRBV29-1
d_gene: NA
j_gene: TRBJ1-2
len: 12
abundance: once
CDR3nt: TGCAGCGTTGCAGCGGACTTGATTGGCTACACCTTC
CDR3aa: CSVAADLIGYTF

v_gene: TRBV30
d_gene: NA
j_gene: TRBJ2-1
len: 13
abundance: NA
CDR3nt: TGTGCCTGGAGTGGCGGGCGCAACACTGAGCAGTTCTTC
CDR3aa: CAWSGGRNTEQFF

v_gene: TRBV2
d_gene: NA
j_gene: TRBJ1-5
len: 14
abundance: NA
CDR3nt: TGTGCCAGCAGTGACGCGGCAGCCCCTTCGCCCCAGCATTTT
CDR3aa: CASSDAAAPSPQHF